This T cell receptor beta chain was sequenced during a study of CD8 T cells in ankylosing spondylitis. CDR3 length: 16 amino acids. Germline lookup yields CDR1 SGDLS and CDR2 YYNGEE. The junction had 14 bases not matched to a gene; V was cut back by 4 bases and J by 5 bases. In TCRdb, the 5' RACE reads were re-called with MiXCR into one record per CDR3 protein. The data contain 300,000 to 350,000 distinct CDR3 sequences, roughly 14% of them singletons. Material: blood, either unsorted or a sorted T cell fraction (not recorded which). The genes are TRBV9 and TRBJ2-7; 8 positions agree with TRBD2. This TCR derives from a male donor with ankylosing spondylitis or in good health (not recorded which). The CDR3 spells CASSLPPMREAHEQYF. The CDR3 bases are TGTGCCAGCAGCCTCCCCCCCATGCGGGAGGCCCACGAGCAGTACTTC.